This T cell receptor beta chain was sequenced for a study of shared clonotypes between healthy human individuals. Trimming at V came to 5 bases and at J to 1 base, leaving 3 bases not matched to a gene. Germline-derived CDR1 and CDR2 are SGHAT and FQNNGV. The CDR3 consists of 16 residues. To note about this clone: What it binds is not known.

Deep was the level at which the assay was run. Clones were read by immunoSEQ multiplex PCR, and TCRdb kept only the in-frame ones, dropping some. The table shows 1.5 million to 1.9 million clones, with 95% to 99% occurring only once. Researchers partitioned CD4+ cells into CD45RA+ naive and CD45RA-negative memory subsets. Study conclusions and caveats: With several donors compared, 4.5% to 6.5% of naive CD4 clonotypes were shared.

The clonotype was recovered from a man aged 25-45 years in good health. Source material: naive CD4+ T cells sorted from blood. Subset of the sample: CD45RA+ positively selected. The chain combines TRBV11-2 with TRBJ2-2, with 11 bases aligning to TRBD2. The CDR3 reads CASSMGLAENTGELFF. CDR3 sequence (DNA): TGTGCCAGCAGCATGGGACTAGCGGAGAACACCGGGGAGCTGTTTTTT.